The 25 T cell receptor beta chains below come from one sample, sequenced in a study of long-term antiretroviral therapy in people with HIV. It was version v3.0 of the immunoSEQ assay that was run at survey level. Clones were read by immunoSEQ multiplex PCR, and TCRdb kept only the in-frame ones, dropping some. This sample yields about 30,000 clones, of which about 85% are seen a single time; approximately 4.8% belongs to the top ten. The source material was unsorted PBMCs, sampled just over 2.7 years before starting antiretroviral therapy. The receptors derive from a woman in her 30s with HIV.

This chain uses TRBV27 with TRBJ1-2; 7 bases map to TRBD1. This CDR3 spans 13 amino acids. Losses at the gene ends were 3 bases for V and 10 bases for J; bases not matched to a gene: 8. Germline CDR1 is MNHEY and CDR2 is SMNVEV (reference sequence). This CDR3 is CASSFPTGEDYTF. The CDR3 bases are TGTGCCAGCAGTTTTCCCACAGGGGAAGACTACACCTTC.

The V call is TRBV10-3, the J call TRBJ2-3; tentatively, D is TRBD1 (5 bases). The V and J ends lost 3 bases and 2 bases respectively, with 9 bases between them. Germline CDR1 and CDR2: ENHRY and SYGVKD. The CDR3 is 14 amino acids. The CDR3 reads CAISDQGYTDTQYF. In DNA form, the CDR3 reads TGTGCCATCAGTGATCAGGGATACACAGATACGCAGTATTTT.

The chain joins TRBV2 to TRBJ2-4; possibly TRBD1 for D (6 bases). V gave up 2 bases and J gave up 2 bases, with 10 bases separating them. The germline gives CDR1 SNHLY, CDR2 FYNNEI. The CDR3 contains 15 residues. The CDR3 region is CASSEKQGTKNIQYF. In DNA, the CDR3 is TGTGCCAGCAGTGAAAAACAGGGAACCAAAAACATTCAGTACTTC.

The chain employs TRBV7-3 and TRBJ1-1; D may be TRBD1 (6 bases). The CDR3 loop spans 13 amino acids. Germline values: CDR1 SGHTA, CDR2 FQGTGA. V gave up 4 bases and J gave up 4 bases, with 10 bases separating them. The CDR3 protein is CASSYRDATEAFF. Written as DNA, the CDR3 is TGTGCCAGCAGCTACAGGGACGCCACTGAAGCTTTCTTT.

The chain joins TRBV10-3 to TRBJ1-5; maybe TRBD1 (6 bases). Germline-derived CDR1 and CDR2 are ENHRY and SYGVKD. The germline V and J ends were trimmed by 4 bases and 3 bases, with 10 bases remaining between them. The CDR3 extends over 14 amino acids. CDR3 sequence reads: CAISGGGDNQPQHF. The CDR3 region has the DNA TGTGCCATCAGTGGCGGGGGCGACAATCAGCCCCAGCATTTT.

The genes are TRBV28 and TRBJ2-7; 9 nucleotides match TRBD1. The length of the CDR3 is 16 residues. V trimming: 4 bases; J trimming: 1 base; junction bases outside the gene matches: 8. The germline gives CDR1 MDHEN, CDR2 SYDVKM. CDR3 sequence reads: CASSSPLDRGSYEQYF. The CDR3 nucleotides are TGTGCCAGCAGTTCGCCCCTGGACAGGGGTTCCTACGAGCAGTACTTC.

The V and J genes are TRBV6-5 and TRBJ1-1; D gene uncertain. The CDR3 runs to 15 residues. V gave up 1 base and J gave up 1 base, with 10 bases separating them. The V gene's germline CDR1 is MNHEY and CDR2 SVGAGI. CDR3 sequence reads: CASSYLGVGNTEAFF. The DNA of the CDR3 is TGTGCCAGCAGTTACTTAGGCGTGGGGAACACTGAAGCTTTCTTT.

The V gene is TRBV11-3, the J gene TRBJ2-7; a possible D gene is TRBD1 (6 bases). CDR1 is SGHNT and CDR2 is YENEEA in the germline V gene. V lost 5 bases and J lost 9, with 17 bases in between. This CDR3 has 13 amino acids. The CDR3, as DNA: TGTGCCAGCAGCCATCATACAGGGCCGGTGCAGTACGTC. Protein product: CASSHHTGPVQYV.

The chain employs TRBV5-1 and TRBJ1-1, with D uncertain. Germline values: CDR1 SGHRS, CDR2 YFSETQ. Trimming cost V 1 base and J 1 base, with 14 bases left between them. This CDR3 has 16 amino acids. The CDR3 spells CASSLYLGSENTEAFF. CDR3 bases: TGCGCCAGCAGCTTGTATTTGGGCAGCGAGAACACTGAAGCTTTCTTT.

This clone has a handful of counts. The chain joins TRBV6-1 to TRBJ1-2; D gene uncertain. CDR1 is MNHNS, CDR2 SASEGT, per germline. V lost 7 bases and J 4 bases, leaving 16 bases between the germline ends. This CDR3 has 14 residues. Here the CDR3 reads CASTTSGTLYGYTF. The CDR3 DNA follows: TGTGCCAGCACCACCTCGGGCACCCTCTATGGCTACACCTTC.

The V gene is TRBV18, the J gene TRBJ2-7, with TRBD1 identical over 7 bases. Germline V gene data show CDR1 as KGHSH and CDR2 as LQKENI. V dropped 5 bases and J dropped 0; count of bases not matched to a gene: 4. This CDR3 has 14 residues. CDR3 in DNA: TGTGCCAGCTCATTGCAGGGGGACTCCTACGAGCAGTACGTC. Protein: CASSLQGDSYEQYV.

The chain carries TRBV5-1 and TRBJ1-3; D is uncertain. The V gene's germline CDR1 is SGHRS and CDR2 YFSETQ. This CDR3 region has 14 residues. The V end was cut by 4 bases, the J end by 2 bases, with 10 bases between. The CDR3 nucleotides read TGCGCCAGCAGCGAATTATACCCTGGAAACACCATATATTTT. Translation gives CASSELYPGNTIYF.

This clone was observed once. This chain connects TRBV27 to TRBJ2-3; no definite D call. Germline CDR1 MNHEY, CDR2 SMNVEV (reference sequence). V lost 6 bases and J lost 0, with 13 bases in between. The CDR3 sequence is 15 residues long. Here the CDR3 reads CASRRPLGSTDTQYF. Here the CDR3 DNA reads TGTGCCAGCAGACGCCCCTTGGGTAGCACAGATACGCAGTATTTT.

This sequence joins TRBV11-3 and TRBJ2-1, with 13 bases lining up with TRBD2. The germline V gene encodes CDR1 SGHNT and CDR2 YENEEA. This CDR3 comprises 17 residues. With V trimmed by 4 bases and J by 9 bases, 12 bases remained unmatched. CDR3 DNA sequence: TGTGCCAGCAGCTCCCGAAGACTAGCGGGGGGAAGAGGTGAGCAGTTCTTC. Protein: CASSSRRLAGGRGEQFF.

This chain connects TRBV30 to TRBJ2-5, with 8 bases fitting TRBD1. This CDR3 contains 13 residues. Germline trimming cut 3 bases from V and 4 bases from J; bases unmatched to any gene: 4. Germline V gene lookup returns CDR1 GTSNPN and CDR2 SVGIG (reference sequence). The chain's CDR3 is CAWSRGRGETQYF. The CDR3, as DNA: TGTGCCTGGAGCAGGGGGCGAGGAGAGACCCAGTACTTC.

The CDR3, as DNA: TGTGCCAGCTCACCACCTCGCGGGGCGGTCTACTTC. It translates to CASSPPRGAVYF. The genes are TRBV18 and TRBJ2-5, with D possibly TRBD2 on 6 matching bases. The CDR3 is 12 amino acids. Germline V gene data show CDR1 as KGHSH and CDR2 as LQKENI. V lost 0 bases to trimming and J lost 14 bases, with 13 bases between them.

The chain recombines TRBV7-3 with TRBJ2-1, with TRBD2 identical over 8 bases. V gave up 5 bases and J gave up 1 base; unmatched junction bases: 10. The CDR3 runs to 17 residues. CDR1 and CDR2 (germline): SGHTA, FQGTGA. This chain's CDR3 is CASSLRPSGGSYNEQFF. The CDR3, as DNA: TGTGCCAGCAGCCTCCGCCCGAGCGGGGGTTCCTACAATGAGCAGTTCTTC.

V is TRBV10-1 and J is TRBJ1-5, with TRBD1 matching over 9 bases. Trimming removed 9 bases from V and 6 bases from J; junction bases left unmatched: 12. The V gene's germline CDR1 is WNHNN and CDR2 SYGVQD (reference sequence). The length of the CDR3 is 15 residues. The CDR3 spells CARTPGQGTGQPQHF. CDR3 sequence (DNA): TGCGCCAGGACTCCGGGACAGGGAACCGGTCAGCCCCAGCATTTT.

This chain connects TRBV6-5 to TRBJ1-5; D is undetermined. The CDR3 totals 13 residues. The V end was cut by 6 bases, the J end by 9 bases, with 15 bases between. CDR1 and CDR2 from the germline V gene are MNHEY and SVGAGI. CDR3 DNA: TGTGCCAGCAGAGAGAGGGCCCGGTGGCCCCAGCATTTT. Protein sequence: CASRERARWPQHF.

The V and J genes are TRBV6-1 and TRBJ1-1; no firm D call. The germline V gene encodes CDR1 MNHNS and CDR2 SASEGT. Deletions cut 4 bases from V and 6 bases from J, with 12 bases between. This CDR3 has 13 amino acids. The CDR3 spells CASSADRRAEAFF. The DNA for the CDR3 is TGTGCCAGCAGTGCCGACCGCCGCGCTGAAGCTTTCTTT.

The CDR3 DNA follows: TGCGCCAGCAGTGAGTCGGCCGGGTTCAGCGGGGAGCTGTTTTTT. This codes for CASSESAGFSGELFF. The V gene is TRBV10-2, the J gene TRBJ2-2; D is ambiguous. The V gene lost 0 bases and the J gene lost 7 bases, with 12 bases spanning the gap. This CDR3 has 15 amino acids. Germline V gene sequence: CDR1 WSHSY, CDR2 SAAADI.

This clone ranks as large. The chain couples TRBV27 to TRBJ2-2; D remains ambiguous. The V and J ends lost 5 bases and 3 bases respectively, with 4 bases between them. Germline V gene data show CDR1 as MNHEY and CDR2 as SMNVEV (reference sequence). The CDR3 consists of 12 residues. The CDR3 loop reads CASSPYTGELFF. The CDR3 DNA follows: TGTGCCAGCAGTCCCTACACCGGGGAGCTGTTTTTT.

The rearrangement uses TRBV6-1 and TRBJ2-1, with D hard to call. The CDR3 contains 12 residues. Deletions cut 10 bases from V and 4 bases from J, with 11 bases between. From germline, CDR1 is MNHNS and CDR2 SASEGT. The CDR3 loop is CATTQKYNEQFF. In DNA form, the CDR3 reads TGTGCCACCACACAGAAGTACAATGAGCAGTTCTTC.

The chain joins TRBV5-4 to TRBJ1-3; 7 bases are a match to TRBD1. Germline V gene sequence: CDR1 SGHNT, CDR2 YYREEE (reference sequence). V dropped 1 base and J dropped 13; count of bases not matched to a gene: 11. The CDR3 loop spans 14 amino acids. The CDR3 bases are TGTGCCAGCAGCTTGTGGCAGGGGGATAAAACTATATATTTT. Protein: CASSLWQGDKTIYF.

This chain links TRBV2 with TRBJ1-1; TRBD1 might be the D (6 bases). Trimming removed 7 bases at V and 4 bases at J, with 16 bases between. The CDR3 contains 14 residues. CDR1 and CDR2 (germline): SNHLY, FYNNEI. The CDR3 sequence is CASTSTRTVTEAFF. CDR3 nucleotide sequence: TGTGCCAGCACCTCAACCCGGACAGTCACTGAAGCTTTCTTT.